One and the same sample provided the 8 T cell receptor beta chains below, sequenced in a study of T-cell reconstitution after alpha-beta-depleted transplantation in children. It was with unique molecular identifiers that the TCRbeta library was prepared. TCRdb itself ran the PCR reads through MiXCR, one entry per CDR3 protein. The sample has approximately 490,000 distinct CDR3 sequences; around 13% are singletons. The specimen comprised PBMCs from the stem cell graft donor, sampled from the stem cell graft. The source is a human donor who donated a stem cell graft to a child with combined immunodeficiency.

On this clonotype itself: One end of the junction does not line up with germline, which may come from a read error. J is TRBJ1-2 and V is TRBV9, with a tentative D call TRBD1 (6 bases). The germline gives CDR1 SGDLS, CDR2 YYNGEE. This CDR3 spans 15 amino acids. The CDR3 DNA reads as TGTGCCAGCAGCGTATTACAGGGTATGAACTCTGGCTACACCTTC. It is translated as CASSVLQGMNSGYTF.

This clonotype was seen repeatedly, ten times or more. V and J are TRBV6-5 and TRBJ2-7, with D possibly matching TRBD2 (6 bases). The CDR3 covers 14 residues. Germline-derived CDR1 and CDR2 are MNHEY and SVGAGI. Trimming stripped 0 bases from V and 12 bases from J, with 18 bases between. The CDR3, as DNA: TGTGCCAGCAGTTACTCGAGGTCTCCGGGCGGGGCGTACTTC. Translation gives CASSYSRSPGGAYF.

Points on this clonotype: This sequence may be a read error, since a much larger clone differs from it by one base. The rearrangement links TRBV12-3 or TRBV12-4 to TRBJ1-1; 7 bases match TRBD1. The CDR3 runs to 14 residues. CDR3 in amino acids: CTSRFGQVNTEAFF. In nucleotides, the CDR3 is TGTACCAGCAGATTCGGACAGGTGAACACTGAAGCTTTCTTT.

This clonotype was observed a handful of times. The V gene is TRBV6-4, the J gene TRBJ2-3; a weak D match, TRBD2 (5 bases). Germline V gene sequence: CDR1 MRHNA, CDR2 SNTAGT. V gave up 0 bases and J gave up 2 bases, with 12 bases separating them. The CDR3 runs 16 residues. This CDR3 is CASSDSGASTTDTQYF. The DNA of the CDR3 is TGTGCCAGCAGTGACTCAGGTGCTAGCACCACAGATACGCAGTATTTT.

This clonotype was observed many times. The V call is TRBV6-1, the J call TRBJ2-5, with 14 positions matching TRBD2. Germline V gene data show CDR1 as MNHNS and CDR2 as SASEGT. The CDR3 is made up of 14 amino acids. With V trimmed by 4 bases and J by 5 bases, 0 bases remained unmatched. The CDR3 reads CASSGLAGGETQYF. The DNA for the CDR3 is TGTGCCAGCAGTGGACTAGCGGGAGGGGAGACCCAGTACTTC.

This chain uses TRBV5-1 with TRBJ2-1; TRBD2 might be the D (6 bases). Germline CDR1 is SGHRS and CDR2 is YFSETQ. The CDR3 totals 15 residues. Deletions cut 4 bases from V and 3 bases from J, with 14 bases between. Written as DNA, the CDR3 is TGCGCCAGCAGCCCGGGGGACGGCAACTACAATGAGCAGTTCTTC. Residues: CASSPGDGNYNEQFF.

The chain joins TRBV28 to TRBJ2-6; TRBD2 is a possible D gene (6 bases). The CDR3 has 15 amino acids. The V gene lost 6 bases and the J gene lost 2 bases, with 11 bases spanning the gap. CDR1 and CDR2 (germline): MDHEN, SYDVKM. The CDR3 DNA sequence: TGTGCCAGCAGGTCGAGACTAGCTGGGGCCAACGTCCTGACTTTC. Protein: CASRSRLAGANVLTF.

This clonotype was observed a handful of times. This chain uses TRBV29-1 with TRBJ2-3; the match to TRBD1 covers 10 bases. Germline loops: CDR1 SQVTM, CDR2 ANQGSEA. V was clipped by 7 bases and J by 5 bases; unmatched bases: 6. This CDR3 contains 13 residues. Written as DNA, the CDR3 is TGCAGCGCAGCAGGACAGGGGGGAGATACGCAGTATTTT. It yields the protein CSAAGQGGDTQYF.